This T cell receptor (beta chain) was recorded in a study of CD4 T cells in lung cancer (dated by TCRdb to between 2017 and 2020). A note on the overall study: The study screened blood T cells of NSCLC patients for responses to candidate mutation-encoded neoepitopes and isolated neoantigen-specific CD4+ T-cell clones and TCRs. The patients who underwent resection had lung adenocarcinoma or squamous cell carcinoma, were aged 60 to 69 when blood was donated, and were mostly former smokers. Before blood donation, treatments including platinum chemotherapy had been received by the patients, and nivolumab or pembrolizumab had been received by some of the patients. Deep sequencing of TCRB was used to follow the frequency of neoantigen-specific clonotypes in tumor resections, non-adjacent lung and cultured T-cell products.

With regard to this clone: The antigen it binds to is not known. Per-base quality was not reported, and no clone a single base away is much larger than it.

The CDR3 runs 16 amino acids, cysteine and phenylalanine included. The only DNA kept is the CDR3, 48 bases in frame from the first base. The trim is 3 bases for V and 0 bases for J, with a gap of 13 bases between the germline ends. For CDR1 and CDR2, the germline V gene lists SGHTA and FQGNSA. General study outcomes and caveats: Some responses derived from blood might reflect in vitro priming of naive T cells or cross-reactivity instead of memory responses to the cancer.

Preparation of the library involved the immunoSEQ multiplex PCR assay. DNA was isolated using Qiagen DNeasy or QIAamp micro DNA kits, and TCRB was sequenced using the Adaptive Biotechnology human TCRB sequencing kit. TCRB libraries were sequenced on an Illumina MiSeq. Processing in the source paper ran as follows. The kit provider's software was used to analyze TCRB sequence data, and Fisher's exact test was used to test clonotype templates for tumor enrichment. TCRdb holds this immuneACCESS table with in-frame rearrangements only. Some clones are missing; in checked studies, unresolved V genes explain under half, and the rest has no known cause. That table is the source of V, J and clone size, and D and trimming were worked out from the DNA. This sample gives about 160 clones in total; roughly 80% of them show up just once. Roughly two fifths of the sample rests with the top ten.

The sequence was collected from a woman in her sixties with non-small cell lung cancer. Some clones in this sample may be carry-over from other donors' samples. This chain is built from TRBV7-2 and TRBJ2-3; the D gene cannot be resolved reliably. Specimen: a cultured T cell line or clone derived from lung, from the whole sample or a sorted T cell fraction (not recorded which). The DNA is as follows: TGTGCCAGCAGCTTTTTTGGAGCGATCAGCACAGATACGCAGTATTTT. It translates to CASSFFGAISTDTQYF.